The 19 T cell receptor beta chains given below trace back to one sample, sequenced in a study of TIL therapy for anti-PD-1-resistant metastatic lung cancer. The immunoSEQ assay was v3. TCRdb keeps only in-frame clones here, not all; method: immunoSEQ multiplex PCR. Here the sample spans tens of thousands of clones, 55% to 75% being singletons. Time point defined: pre-treatment sample, taken before nivolumab and TIL therapy. The tumor samples were excised metastases, mostly pleural nodules or supraclavicular lymph nodes. The source material was tumor tissue, sampled at baseline. These receptors were taken from a person aged 25-79 years with non-small cell lung cancer.

This chain uses TRBV15 with TRBJ1-1; no clear D gene. The V and J ends lost 0 bases and 7 bases respectively, with 12 bases between them. This CDR3 has 14 residues. Germline V gene sequence: CDR1 LNHNV, CDR2 YYDKDF (reference sequence). The CDR3 bases are TGTGCCACCAGCAGAGATATCCGCCGAAATGAAGCTTTCTTT. Its protein is CATSRDIRRNEAFF.

This chain uses TRBV5-1 with TRBJ2-1; 9 nucleotides match TRBD1. V shed 0 bases and J 6 bases; nucleotides not matched to a gene: 7. Germline V gene data show CDR1 as SGHRS and CDR2 as YFSETQ. CDR3 size: 16 residues. The CDR3 region is CASSLGWGQGLNEQFF. The DNA of the CDR3 is TGCGCCAGCAGCTTGGGATGGGGACAGGGACTCAATGAGCAGTTCTTC.

CDR3 sequence (DNA): TGTGCCAGCAGTCACAGGGGGATGAACACTGAAGCTTTCTTT. It yields the protein CASSHRGMNTEAFF. The rearrangement uses TRBV27 and TRBJ1-1; 8 positions match TRBD1. From germline, CDR1 is MNHEY and CDR2 SMNVEV (reference sequence). The CDR3 is made up of 14 amino acids. V was pared by 5 bases and J by 0 bases, with 2 bases of the junction left unmatched.

The rearrangement joins TRBV5-6 to TRBJ2-1; 11 positions match TRBD1. CDR1 and CDR2 (germline): SGHDT, YYEEEE. V lost 3 bases and J lost 5; bases outside the gene matches: 7. The CDR3 runs 16 residues. The CDR3 region has the DNA TGTGCCAGCAGCTGGTATAGGACAGGGGGCAACAATGAGCAGTTCTTC. Its translation: CASSWYRTGGNNEQFF. Drawing the rest from reference TRBV5-6 and TRBJ2-1, the complete variable domain is DAGVTQSPTHLIKTRGQQVTLRCSPKSGHDTVSWYQQALGQGPQFIFQYYEEEERQRGNFPDRFSGHQFPNYSSELNVNALLLGDSALYLCASSWYRTGGNNEQFFGPGTRLTVL.

The chain has TRBV28 and TRBJ2-3; 7 nucleotides align to TRBD2. The CDR3 is 14 residues long. Unmatched junction bases numbered 1, after V lost 3 bases and J lost 1 base. Germline loops: CDR1 MDHEN, CDR2 SYDVKM. The CDR3 protein is CASSFLAGTDTQYF. The CDR3 DNA is TGTGCCAGCAGTTTTCTAGCGGGCACAGATACGCAGTATTTT.

V usage is TRBV19 and J usage is TRBJ2-3; 10 bases align to TRBD2. Germline loops: CDR1 LNHDA, CDR2 SQIVND (reference sequence). This CDR3 has 19 amino acids. The trim removed 5 bases at V and 6 bases at J, leaving 20 bases unmatched. CDR3 loop: CASSAPGTSAGTPVDTQYF. In DNA, the CDR3 is TGTGCCAGTAGTGCCCCCGGGACTAGCGCGGGGACCCCCGTTGATACGCAGTATTTT. The full variable domain, with the rest looked up from reference TRBV19 and TRBJ2-3, is DGGITQSPKYLFRKEGQNVTLSCEQNLNHDAMYWYRQDPGQGLRLIYYSQIVNDFQKGDIAEGYSVSREKKESFPLTVTSAQKNPTAFYLCASSAPGTSAGTPVDTQYFGPGTRLTVL.

The count of this clone is one. This chain connects TRBV4-3 to TRBJ2-2; a weak D match, TRBD2 (6 bases). This CDR3 is built from 15 residues. V was cut by 2 bases and J by 6 bases, with 13 bases left in between. Germline V lookup: CDR1 LGHNA, CDR2 YSLEER. The CDR3 is CASSQSRLGAGELFF. Here the CDR3 DNA reads TGCGCCAGCAGCCAATCAAGACTAGGTGCCGGGGAGCTGTTTTTT.

The chain recombines TRBV7-2 with TRBJ2-1; 7 bases line up with TRBD2. Germline CDR1 is SGHTA and CDR2 is FQGNSA. CDR3 length: 18 amino acids. V gave up 5 bases and J gave up 0 bases; unmatched junction bases: 13. The CDR3 loop is CASSPRGLAESSYNEQFF. The CDR3 bases are TGTGCCAGCAGCCCCCGCGGCCTAGCGGAGAGCTCCTACAATGAGCAGTTCTTC. The entire variable domain, with the rest obtained from reference TRBV7-2 and TRBJ2-1, is as follows: GAGVSQSPSNKVTEKGKDVELRCDPISGHTALYWYRQSLGQGLEFLIYFQGNSAPDKSGLPSDRFSAERTGGSVSTLTIQRTQQEDSAVYLCASSPRGLAESSYNEQFFGPGTRLTVL.

The V and J genes are TRBV5-1 and TRBJ2-5; the D gene is possibly TRBD1 (5 bases). With 2 bases removed from V and 2 bases from J, the gap between germline ends came to 7 bases. Germline V gene lookup returns CDR1 SGHRS and CDR2 YFSETQ. The CDR3 spans 13 residues. The DNA for the CDR3 is TGCGCCAGCAGCTTAGACAGTCAAGAGACCCAGTACTTC. It yields the protein CASSLDSQETQYF. The variable domain in full, completed from reference TRBV5-1 and TRBJ2-5, reads KAGVTQTPRYLIKTRGQQVTLSCSPISGHRSVSWYQQTPGQGLQFLFEYFSETQRNKGNFPGRFSGRQFSNSRSEMNVSTLELGDSALYLCASSLDSQETQYFGPGTRLLVL.

The V call is TRBV29-1, the J call TRBJ1-5, with TRBD1 matching over 7 bases. The CDR3 has 15 residues. Unmatched junction bases numbered 12, after V lost 4 bases and J lost 6 bases. Germline CDR1 reads SQVTM; CDR2 reads ANQGSEA. The CDR3 sequence is CSVVVGGGLFQPQHF. CDR3 bases: TGCAGCGTTGTGGTGGGAGGGGGCTTATTTCAGCCCCAGCATTTT.

The rearrangement links TRBV18 to TRBJ2-3; the match to TRBD1 covers 8 bases. The CDR3 sequence is 16 residues long. The ends lost 3 bases at V and 2 bases at J; junction bases unmatched: 7. Germline CDR1 reads KGHSH; CDR2 reads LQKENI. CDR3 sequence: CASSPFQGALTDTQYF. CDR3 sequence (DNA): TGTGCCAGCTCACCTTTCCAGGGGGCTCTCACAGATACGCAGTATTTT.

This clone was detected a few times. The J gene is TRBJ1-3, the V gene TRBV6-6, with 9 positions matching TRBD1. Germline V gives CDR1 MNHNY, CDR2 SVGAGI (reference sequence). The CDR3 covers 15 residues. V trimming: 7 bases; J trimming: 0 bases; junction bases outside the gene matches: 4. CDR3 loop: CASTTGGFSGNTIYF. CDR3 bases: TGTGCCAGCACAACAGGGGGCTTCTCTGGAAACACCATATATTTT.

This chain connects TRBV5-4 to TRBJ1-6, with D possibly being TRBD1 (5 bases). The CDR3 is made up of 14 amino acids. CDR1 and CDR2 from the germline V gene are SGHNT and YYREEE (reference sequence). V was pared by 5 bases and J by 7 bases, with 13 bases between. This chain's CDR3 is CASRVAGWNSPLHF. DNA for the CDR3: TGTGCCAGCAGGGTCGCAGGGTGGAATTCACCCCTCCACTTT.

The chain joins TRBV28 to TRBJ2-5; D is possibly TRBD1 (5 bases). Trimming shortened V by 3 bases and J by 4 bases, and 9 bases separated the two germline ends. Germline CDR1 MDHEN, CDR2 SYDVKM. CDR3 length: 13 residues. The CDR3 loop reads CASSFLQGETQYF. DNA of the CDR3: TGTGCCAGCAGTTTTCTGCAGGGAGAGACCCAGTACTTC.

This clone has a handful of counts. V gene TRBV7-9 combines with J gene TRBJ2-5, with D tentatively TRBD1 or TRBD2 (6 bases each). The germline V and J ends were trimmed by 1 base and 2 bases, with 11 bases remaining between them. Germline loops: CDR1 SEHNR, CDR2 FQNEAQ (reference sequence). The CDR3 is 15 amino acids. The CDR3, as DNA: TGTGCCAGCAGCTTAGATGCGGGGACACAAGAGACCCAGTACTTC. Residues: CASSLDAGTQETQYF.

This clone was counted a single time. The V gene is TRBV5-1, the J gene TRBJ1-6; no clear D gene. The germline V and J ends were trimmed by 2 bases and 3 bases, with 9 bases remaining between them. Germline V gives CDR1 SGHRS, CDR2 YFSETQ. This CDR3 region has 15 residues. The CDR3 spells CASSFTLDYNSPLHF. The CDR3 bases are TGCGCCAGCAGCTTCACTCTCGACTATAATTCACCCCTCCACTTT.

The rearrangement joins TRBV5-1 to TRBJ2-7; the match to TRBD1 covers 12 bases. The ends lost 4 bases at V and 7 bases at J; junction bases unmatched: 15. CDR3 size: 17 residues. Per the germline V gene, CDR1 is SGHRS and CDR2 is YFSETQ. The chain's CDR3 is CASSRMSGTGGAKEQYF. CDR3 coding DNA: TGCGCCAGCAGCAGAATGTCCGGGACAGGGGGCGCGAAGGAGCAGTACTTC.

This clone was picked up a small number of times. The chain joins TRBV15 to TRBJ1-1; D unresolved. CDR3 length equals 13 residues. From germline, CDR1 is LNHNV and CDR2 YYDKDF (reference sequence). Deletions cut 5 bases from V and 6 bases from J, with 13 bases between. The CDR3: CATSLRPGAEAFF. DNA of the CDR3: TGTGCCACCAGCCTCCGCCCAGGAGCTGAAGCTTTCTTT.

V gene TRBV29-1 combines with J gene TRBJ2-5; D may be TRBD1 (5 bases). The CDR3 extends over 13 amino acids. V lost 6 bases and J lost 2, with 13 bases in between. In germline, CDR1 is SQVTM, CDR2 ANQGSEA. The CDR3 bases are TGCAGCGTCCCAGGGATTATACAAGAGACCCAGTACTTC. Its translation is CSVPGIIQETQYF.